Reported below is one TCR beta chain. This clonotype was counted many times. It lacks a known antigen. No per-base quality is available; no much larger clone lies one base away. This record belongs to a study of T cells in Graves' hyperthyroidism and ophthalmopathy (dated by TCRdb to the late 2010s). For the study in its entirety: Peripheral blood was collected at initial diagnosis, before any treatment. The paper reports TCR Vbeta CDR3 sequencing of some 140 peripheral blood samples: approximately 41 ophthalmopathy, some 80 hyperthyroidism and 17 progressor patients. To identify distinguishing TCR V-J signatures, a discovery cohort of some 100 patients was used, comprising some 45 with Graves' ophthalmopathy and some 60 with stable Graves' hyperthyroidism. The roughly 100 discovery patients were randomly divided into training and test sets at a 7:3 ratio. The study also compared thyroid tissue and blood T-cell repertoires from 5 to 7 Graves' hyperthyroidism patients. Whether ophthalmopathy could be predicted prospectively was tested in an independent validation cohort made up of approximately 19 hyperthyroidism patients plus 17 patients who later progressed to ophthalmopathy. Following sampling, methimazole starting at 30 mg daily was given to hyperthyroidism patients, and high-dose intravenous methylprednisolone was given to ophthalmopathy patients.

In the ophthalmopathy patients, disease was moderately to severely active, with a Clinical Activity Score of 3 or more, a NOSPECS grade of 4 or more, and a duration of less than 3 months. The study excluded patients with uncontrolled infections, other autoimmune diseases, pregnancy or lactation. Diagnoses relied on clinical symptoms, serum thyroxine and TRAb, thyroid ultrasound and orbital computed tomography. PBMCs were isolated from more than 8 ml of fresh peripheral blood by Ficoll-Paque density gradient centrifugation. Total RNA was extracted using Trizol reagent, and RNA quality was assessed on an Agilent 2100 Bioanalyzer. The CDR3 holds 13 amino acids from the cysteine to the phenylalanine. Only the CDR3 part of the read is kept: 39 bases, read in frame from the first base. V is pared back by 2 bases and J by 3 bases, with 11 bases lying between the germline termini. According to the germline V gene (reference sequence), CDR1 reads GTSNPN and CDR2 reads SVGIG.

The paper's findings and limits, for the study overall: A model built on a 13 V-J signature distinguished ophthalmopathy from stable hyperthyroidism, reaching 85% to 90% sensitivity and about 81% specificity in cross-validation and 80%/75% in testing. Most expanded thyroid clonotypes (frequency above 0.001) were also detected in blood, suggesting blood repertoires may reflect thyroid immune responses. During validation, the model predicted progression to ophthalmopathy a median of around 7 months ahead of onset, with roughly 65% sensitivity and less than 85% specificity. Sample size was not statistically predetermined, and blinding of investigators to group allocation was not performed.

Amplification of TCR beta CDR3 regions was carried out from RNA transcripts. The TCR CDR3 was subjected to a first round of RT-PCR using the HTBI primer set and the Qiagen OneStep RT-PCR kit. The libraries were constructed in a second round of multiplex PCR and then size-selected and purified. Sequencing of the libraries was done on an Illumina HiSeq2000 using paired-end 100 bp reads. The study's processing was this. Raw data were processed with SOAPnuke, discarding reads with adapters, uncalled bases, mean Phred below 15, or no exact constant-primer or identifier match. High-quality paired reads were merged using COPE v1.2.5, and each unique nucleotide sequence was defined as a clonotype. MiTCR v1.1 was used to align the clonotypes against IMGT TRBV, TRBD and TRBJ reference segments. Analysis was restricted to V-J combinations with a frequency above 0.0001, which covered roughly 99% of repertoires. The TCS score was defined as the ratio of F50 (clonal expansion) to E x V (chaos), calculated using BLOSUM62-based TCRdist between CDR3 peptides within each V-J. Welch's t-statistics and random forest reduced around 520 V-J features to 10 to 15, which were used in a naive Bayes classifier (R e1071). In-frame beta chains were kept once TCRdb had trimmed the public reads at Q25 with fastp and called clones with MiXCR. Rows are unified per CDR3 protein, each entry keeping the most common DNA and genes. TCRdb, not the authors, supplied the V and J calls. The sample has around 300,000 distinct CDR3 sequences on record, around 22% of them singletons. Roughly 60% of the sample goes to the ten largest clones.

The source material was blood. This receptor was identified in a man under 40 with Graves' ophthalmopathy. The chain is made from TRBV30 and TRBJ2-7; a confident D gene designation cannot be given. The CDR3 here reads CAWSQGNYYEQYF. The nucleotides read TGTGCCTGGAGTCAAGGGAACTACTACGAGCAGTACTTC.